Below, 13 T cell receptor beta chains from the same sample are listed, as sequenced in a study of blood T cell repertoires in COVID-19. Sequencing was performed with immunoSEQ multiplex PCR; in TCRdb, only in-frame clones are kept and a portion is missing. The sample includes about 270,000 clones, 88% of them seen just once. Sequencing was performed on peripheral blood. The source of these receptors is a man aged 60 to 69 who had recovered from COVID-19.

The rearrangement joins TRBV7-9 to TRBJ1-2, with D possibly being TRBD1 (6 bases). The germline V gene has CDR1 SEHNR and CDR2 FQNEAQ (reference sequence). This CDR3 comprises 14 residues. Trimming shortened V by 3 bases and J by 8 bases, and 16 bases separated the two germline ends. CDR3 amino acids: CASSFRGDSSGYTF. Here the CDR3 DNA reads TGTGCCAGCAGCTTCAGGGGCGATTCCTCAGGCTACACCTTC.

The chain carries TRBV7-9 and TRBJ1-6; 7 bases agree with TRBD1. Trimming took 1 base from V and 8 from J; bases not matched to a gene: 11. This CDR3 spans 17 amino acids. Germline CDR1 and CDR2: SEHNR and FQNEAQ (reference sequence). This CDR3 is CASSLGGATGDHSPLHF. In DNA, the CDR3 is TGTGCCAGCAGCTTAGGCGGGGCCACAGGGGATCATTCACCCCTCCACTTT.

This chain connects TRBV5-4 to TRBJ2-5; 9 bases align to TRBD1. V lost 7 bases, J lost 5 bases, and 6 bases stayed unmatched. CDR1 is SGHNT and CDR2 is YYREEE in the germline V gene (reference sequence). The CDR3 is 13 amino acids. The CDR3 loop is CASGDRARETQYF. The CDR3 DNA sequence: TGTGCCAGCGGGGACAGGGCACGCGAGACCCAGTACTTC.

The V and J genes are TRBV6-5 and TRBJ1-5; possible D gene TRBD1, 5 bases. From germline, CDR1 is MNHEY and CDR2 SVGAGI. Trimming left V 2 bases short and J 1 base short, with 9 bases between. The CDR3 covers 15 residues. CDR3 protein: CASSYRGGSNQPQHF. CDR3 DNA sequence: TGTGCCAGCAGTTACAGGGGCGGCAGCAATCAGCCCCAGCATTTT.

V and J are TRBV28 and TRBJ2-2; 10 bases match TRBD2. With V trimmed by 7 bases and J by 4 bases, 6 bases remained unmatched. This CDR3 has 15 residues. Germline values: CDR1 MDHEN, CDR2 SYDVKM. The CDR3 region has the DNA TGTGCCAGCACTCAACTAGCGGGGTCCACCGGGGAGCTGTTTTTT. Its protein product is CASTQLAGSTGELFF.

The chain has TRBV7-2 and TRBJ1-2; D remains unclear. The V gene lost 5 bases and the J gene lost 7 bases, with 11 bases spanning the gap. Germline V gives CDR1 SGHTA, CDR2 FQGNSA. The CDR3 spans 12 residues. The CDR3 reads CASSPARGGYTF. CDR3 sequence (DNA): TGTGCCAGCAGCCCTGCCCGGGGTGGCTACACCTTC.

The chain combines TRBV19 with TRBJ2-1, with D perhaps TRBD2 (6 bases). The CDR3 runs to 17 residues. V was pared by 4 bases and J by 0 bases, with 16 bases between. Germline V gene sequence: CDR1 LNHDA, CDR2 SQIVND (reference sequence). The CDR3 DNA is TGTGCCAGTAGTAAAGGCCGACGGGGGAGCTCCTACAATGAGCAGTTCTTC. Its protein is CASSKGRRGSSYNEQFF.

CDR3 DNA sequence: TGTGCCAGCTCTCAATTACAGGGAAATGAAAAACTGTTTTTT. This gives the protein CASSQLQGNEKLFF. The chain uses TRBV18 and TRBJ1-4, with D maybe TRBD1 (6 bases). Germline values: CDR1 KGHSH, CDR2 LQKENI. This CDR3 contains 14 residues. Trimming took 6 bases from V and 5 from J, leaving 13 bases between them.

The chain joins TRBV3-1 (or the pseudogene TRBV3-2) to TRBJ2-1; a weak D match, TRBD2 (6 bases). CDR3 length: 16 amino acids. V was pared by 0 bases and J by 3 bases, with 12 bases between. CDR1 is LGHDT and CDR2 is YNNKEL in the germline V gene (reference sequence). The CDR3 loop is CASSQDAGHLYNEQFF. The CDR3 DNA sequence: TGTGCCAGCAGCCAAGATGCGGGGCATCTCTACAATGAGCAGTTCTTC.

CDR3 sequence reads: CASSPESGAYNEQFF. As DNA, the CDR3 is TGTGCCAGCAGCCCCGAGAGCGGGGCGTACAATGAGCAGTTCTTC. V gene TRBV5-4 combines with J gene TRBJ2-1; 7 bases agree with TRBD2. In germline, CDR1 is SGHNT, CDR2 YYREEE (reference sequence). Trimming took 4 bases from V and 4 from J; bases not matched to a gene: 8. The CDR3 is 15 residues long.

The chain employs TRBV4-2 and TRBJ2-3; perhaps TRBD1 as D (6 bases). The CDR3 contains 17 residues. Germline V lookup: CDR1 LGHNA, CDR2 YNFKEQ. Deletions cut 0 bases from V and 6 bases from J, with 19 bases between. CDR3 in amino acids: CASSQEKQGTIQDTQYF. The CDR3 DNA reads TGTGCCAGCAGCCAAGAAAAGCAGGGGACCATCCAGGATACGCAGTATTTT.

This sequence joins TRBV7-3 and TRBJ2-5, with TRBD2 matching over 8 bases. J was trimmed by 1 base and V by 2 bases; bases with no gene match: 6. The germline CDR1 and CDR2 sequences are SGHTA and FQGTGA. CDR3 size: 16 residues. The CDR3 DNA is TGTGCCAGCAGCTTAGGGCGGGGGGCCCGCCAAGAGACCCAGTACTTC. It encodes CASSLGRGARQETQYF.

The chain recombines TRBV5-6 with TRBJ2-7, with a tentative D call TRBD2 (5 bases). This CDR3 has 13 residues. Between the trimmed V and J ends, which lost 7 bases and 3 bases, there was a span of 14 bases. Germline-derived CDR1 and CDR2 are SGHDT and YYEEEE. CDR3 residues: CASGSRGLYEQYF. The CDR3, as DNA: TGTGCCAGCGGGTCAAGAGGACTCTACGAGCAGTACTTC.